This T cell receptor beta chain originates from a study of shared clonotypes between healthy human individuals (dated by TCRdb to about 2020). Turning to the overall study: A couple of women and a few men aged 18 to 49 years were included in the cohort. For each donor, CD4 naive and CD4 memory were each given three plates, CD8 naive was given two plates, and CD8 memory was given one plate. To estimate repertoire size and how much clonotype sharing occurs between individuals, the study deeply sequenced the blood TCR repertoires of several healthy adults. Different laboratories and diverse techniques were used to prepare libraries and sequence TCR repertoires, to increase sequencing depth and limit assay-specific biases. Between about 0.9 and 10 billion PBMCs per donor were obtained by leukapheresis.

Healthy HIV-negative adults with no recently reported acute infections or vaccinations were included as donors. Every donor was a Caucasian adult living in Nashville, Tennessee, USA. Magnetic negative selection was used to enrich CD4+ T cells, after which naive cells were positively selected on CD45RA and the negative fraction became the memory subset. After blood collection by leukapheresis, PBMCs were isolated using Ficoll-Histopaque density gradient centrifugation and then cryopreserved in the vapor phase of liquid nitrogen. Purity and quantity of every magnetically sorted T cell population were checked by analytical flow cytometry. Genomic DNA was isolated from every sorted fraction and measured by UV absorbance on a Nanodrop 2000c. On the study overall, not on this receptor specifically: Compared with non-shared clonotypes, clonotypes shared by all four sorted-subset donors had higher generation probabilities. Approximately 4.8% of naive CD4, approximately 3.7% of naive CD8, roughly 2.4% of memory CD4, and less than 0.45% of memory CD8 clonotypes were shared across several donors. Pairwise subsampling led to the expectation that sequencing depth would affect the degree of clonotype sharing among donors. Rarefaction of sorted-subset datasets indicated incomplete sequencing despite the large sequencing depth. Only blood was sampled, and tissue TCR repertoires likely differ from those in blood. The small number of donors limited the genetic and exposure-history diversity represented. Larger estimated clonotype richness was generally found for naive subsets than for memory subsets.

This clone was found many times. There is no known antigen for this receptor. No clone much larger than this one lies a single base away; base qualities are absent. CDR1 is given as MDHEN and CDR2 as SYDVKM, both from the germline V gene. Trimming removed 2 bases from V and 7 bases from J, leaving 14 bases between the germline ends. The CDR3, cysteine through phenylalanine, is 14 amino acids long. CDR3 DNA only is kept here, 42 bases in frame from base 1. Using the deep immunoSEQ assay, TCR CDR3 regions were amplified from genomic DNA by multiplex PCR. Extracted genomic DNA from each cell subset was distributed evenly across all wells of several immunoSEQ 96-well plates, and each plate was treated as a replicate. For sorted subsets, 150 to 250 ng of genomic DNA, equivalent to some 30,000 T cell genomes, went into each replicate PCR. Purified libraries were quantified with a Qubit 3.0 fluorometer, sized on a Bioanalyzer 2100, and re-quantified with the KAPA Library Quantification kit. A separate single-read 150-cycle Illumina NextSeq 550 flow cell was used to sequence each immunoSEQ 96-well plate. The paper's data handling went like this. Because the immunoSEQ output included only junctional sequences and no quality scores, the filtering could not be the same as the filtering used for full-length reads. To assign V/J genes and CDR3, sequences were annotated against IMGT germline references using PyIR, a Python wrapper for IgBLAST v1.9. Reads were filtered out if the reads had weak V/J assignments (E-value above 1e-6), no CDR3, stop codons, out-of-frame junctions, or ambiguous translated residues. A V3J clonotype was defined by an identical inferred V gene, J gene, and CDR3 amino acid sequence. Percentage overlap between repertoires was calculated by dividing the number of shared unique clonotypes by the size of the smaller repertoire. Richness of each repertoire was evaluated using RTK rarefaction, the Chao1 estimator, and Recon v2.1 estimates of unobserved clonotypes. Generation probabilities were computed with OLGA for all TCRbeta clonotypes obtained by the gDNA method from a handful of donors. In TCRdb, the immuneACCESS table is reduced to in-frame sequences with V and J assigned. These tables do not hold every clone; where another copy was compared, an unresolved V gene accounts for under half, and the others remain unexplained. V, J and clone size are those of that table, while D and trimming were read from the DNA. The sample table shows more than 900,000 clones, and about four fifths are seen once. 0.5% to 0.65% of the sample goes to the ten largest clones.

Sequencing used memory CD4+ T cells from PBMCs. This specimen's cell subset or site label, per the study, means: CD45RA-negative fraction. This TCR was recovered from a man in his late teens or twenties in good health. Some clones in this sample may be carry-over from other donors' samples. Rearrangement joined TRBV28 to TRBJ1-2; TRBD1 might be the D gene, on 6 matching bases. The encoded CDR3 is CASSLPPDRSGYTF. The nucleotides are TGTGCCAGCAGTTTACCCCCCGACAGGAGTGGCTACACCTTC.